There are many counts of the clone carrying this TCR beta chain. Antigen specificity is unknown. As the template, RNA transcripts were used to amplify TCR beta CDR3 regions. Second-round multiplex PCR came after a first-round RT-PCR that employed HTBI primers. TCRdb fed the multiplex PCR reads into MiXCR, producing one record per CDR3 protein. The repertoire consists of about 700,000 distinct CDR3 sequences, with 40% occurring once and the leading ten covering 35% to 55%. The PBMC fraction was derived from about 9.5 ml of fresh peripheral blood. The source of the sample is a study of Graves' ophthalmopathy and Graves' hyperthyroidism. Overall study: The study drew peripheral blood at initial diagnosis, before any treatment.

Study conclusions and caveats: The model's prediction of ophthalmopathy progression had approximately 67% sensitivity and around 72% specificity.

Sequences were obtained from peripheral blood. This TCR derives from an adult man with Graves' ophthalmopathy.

This CDR3 is CASSPGSEQYF. CDR3 coding DNA: TGTGCCAGCAGCCCTGGGTCCGAGCAGTACTTC. The chain carries TRBV7-9 and TRBJ2-7; no definite D call. The length of the CDR3 is 11 residues. With 5 bases removed from V and 6 bases from J, the gap between germline ends came to 8 bases. Germline loops: CDR1 SEHNR, CDR2 FQNEAQ (reference sequence). Looking up the rest from reference TRBV7-9 and TRBJ2-7 gives the full variable domain: DTGVSQNPRHKITKRGQNVTFRCDPISEHNRLYWYRQTLGQGPEFLTYFQNEAQLEKSRLLSDRFSAERPKGSFSTLEIQRTEQGDSAMYLCASSPGSEQYFGPGTRLTVT.